The present T cell receptor (beta chain) was sequenced within a study of shared clonotypes between healthy human individuals. CDR1 and CDR2 (germline): SGHTA, FQGNSA. V was pared by 5 bases and J by 6 bases, with 4 bases of the junction left unmatched. This CDR3 has 15 residues. Study findings and constraints: Clonotypes that were shared across four donors made up around 5% of naive CD4 clonotypes.

As for this clone: Its antigen is unidentified.

A split of CD4+ cells into CD45RA+ naive and CD45RA-negative memory subsets was performed. The method was immunoSEQ multiplex PCR; TCRdb's version includes in-frame clones alone and lacks a portion of them. Of 2 million to 3 million clones in the sample, more than 90% were seen once. The material sequenced was naive CD4+ T cells sorted from blood. Subset meaning: CD45RA+ positively selected. The TCR originated in a man aged 18 to 35 in good health. This chain connects TRBV7-2 to TRBJ2-1; 13 nucleotides match TRBD2. The DNA of the CDR3 is TGTGCCAGCAGCCAGGGACTAGCGGGGAGCAATGAGCAGTTCTTC. Protein product: CASSQGLAGSNEQFF.